This entry lists 19 T cell receptor beta chains sequenced from one sample in a study of shared clonotypes between healthy human individuals. The protocol was immunoSEQ multiplex PCR, while the TCRdb copy is restricted to in-frame clones and leaves out a portion. This table has some 2,400,000 clones, approximately 94% appearing once. The sample was naive CD4+ T cells sorted from blood. Subset denoted: CD45RA+ positively selected. The receptors stem from a man younger than 30 in good health.

The chain recombines TRBV28 with TRBJ1-1; 8 positions agree with TRBD1. The CDR3 contains 14 residues. CDR1 MDHEN and CDR2 SYDVKM come from the germline V gene. V shed 2 bases, J shed 3 bases, and the junction held 2 bases outside the gene matches. The CDR3 DNA reads as TGTGCCAGCAGTTTACCGGACAGGGACACTGAAGCTTTCTTT. Translation: CASSLPDRDTEAFF.

This CDR3 is CASSVGSNSYEQYF. CDR3 nucleotides: TGTGCCAGCAGTGTCGGGAGTAACTCCTACGAGCAGTACTTC. The chain uses TRBV6-1 and TRBJ2-5; D is perhaps TRBD2 (6 bases). The J call is doubtful: the DNA matches TRBJ2-7 better. Germline V lookup: CDR1 MNHNS, CDR2 SASEGT. There are 14 residues in the CDR3.

This clone was seen a single time. The chain is built from TRBV5-1 and TRBJ2-3; D ambiguous. Germline V gives CDR1 SGHRS, CDR2 YFSETQ. The CDR3 extends over 14 amino acids. Trimming shortened V by 1 base and J by 4 bases, and 10 bases separated the two germline ends. CDR3 in amino acids: CASSLSGGADTQYF. CDR3 DNA: TGCGCCAGCAGCTTGAGTGGTGGAGCAGATACGCAGTATTTT. Variable domain in full (rest from reference TRBV5-1 and TRBJ2-3): KAGVTQTPRYLIKTRGQQVTLSCSPISGHRSVSWYQQTPGQGLQFLFEYFSETQRNKGNFPGRFSGRQFSNSRSEMNVSTLELGDSALYLCASSLSGGADTQYFGPGTRLTVL.

CDR3: CASSITGVATEAFF. DNA for the CDR3: TGTGCCAGTAGTATCACGGGGGTTGCCACTGAAGCTTTCTTT. The rearrangement links TRBV19 to TRBJ1-1, with a possible D match to TRBD1 (5 bases). The CDR3 has 14 residues. Trimming removed 3 bases at V and 4 bases at J, with 12 bases between. Germline values: CDR1 LNHDA, CDR2 SQIVND (reference sequence).

The CDR3 nucleotides read TGTGCCAGCTCAAAGAGGGAGGGGAGATCACCCCTCCACTTT. This sequence encodes CASSKREGRSPLHF. This rearrangement joins TRBV6-5 to TRBJ1-6; weak D call: TRBD1 (5 bases). Germline V gives CDR1 MNHEY, CDR2 SVGAGI. V gave up 8 bases and J gave up 10 bases, with 18 bases separating them. The CDR3 sequence is 14 residues long.

V usage is TRBV2 and J usage is TRBJ2-3; no firm D call. Germline assignment: CDR1 SNHLY and CDR2 FYNNEI. V dropped 4 bases and J dropped 12 bases, with 14 bases sitting between them. CDR3 length: 12 amino acids. CDR3 DNA sequence: TGTGCCAGCAGTGGACCGTCCGCCCGACAGTATTTT. Protein product: CASSGPSARQYF.

This clone has a single count. The rearrangement uses TRBV11-2 and TRBJ2-2, with D uncertain. V lost 1 base to trimming and J lost 6 bases, with 12 bases between them. CDR3 length: 15 amino acids. In germline, CDR1 is SGHAT, CDR2 FQNNGV. CDR3 sequence (DNA): TGTGCCAGCAGCTTAGGTTTGGTTTTCGCCGGGGAGCTGTTTTTT. Its protein is CASSLGLVFAGELFF.

The V gene is TRBV6-5, the J gene TRBJ2-7; D is undetermined. The CDR3 is 14 residues long. Per germline, CDR1 MNHEY and CDR2 SVGAGI. V was trimmed by 6 bases and J by 1 base, leaving 13 bases between them. The CDR3 spells CASSLTGFSYEQYF. The CDR3 DNA reads as TGTGCCAGCAGCCTCACCGGGTTTTCCTACGAGCAGTACTTC.

The rearrangement joins TRBV4-3 to TRBJ1-4; 8 positions agree with TRBD1. V was pared by 1 base and J by 6 bases, with 10 bases of the junction left unmatched. CDR3 length equals 17 residues. CDR1 is LGHNA and CDR2 is YSLEER in the germline V gene. CDR3 loop: CASSQGLGGTGYEKLFF. Written as DNA, the CDR3 is TGCGCCAGCAGCCAAGGGTTAGGTGGGACAGGATATGAAAAACTGTTTTTT.

The rearrangement links TRBV5-1 to TRBJ1-2; D not certain. The V gene lost 0 bases and the J gene lost 6 bases, with 15 bases spanning the gap. The germline gives CDR1 SGHRS, CDR2 YFSETQ. The CDR3 contains 15 residues. CDR3 region: CASSLGEGIKHGYTF. The CDR3 coding sequence is TGCGCCAGCAGCTTGGGGGAGGGCATTAAGCATGGCTACACCTTC.

J is TRBJ2-3 and V is TRBV5-4, with 11 bases matching TRBD2. The CDR3 is made up of 17 amino acids. Germline CDR1 and CDR2: SGHNT and YYREEE (reference sequence). The J segment lost 5 bases and the V segment lost 0 bases, leaving 8 bases of the junction unmatched. CDR3 residues: CASSLGSGRAQGDTQYF. Here the CDR3 DNA reads TGTGCCAGCAGCTTGGGTAGCGGGAGGGCCCAGGGAGATACGCAGTATTTT.

The chain recombines TRBV28 with TRBJ2-1; D ambiguous. The ends were cut back, 4 bases at V and 6 bases at J, with 13 bases in the middle. CDR1 and CDR2 (germline): MDHEN, SYDVKM. The CDR3 extends over 14 amino acids. Here the CDR3 reads CASSSTWPGNEQFF. The DNA for the CDR3 is TGTGCCAGCAGTTCCACATGGCCCGGCAATGAGCAGTTCTTC. The variable domain in full, with the rest retrieved from reference TRBV28 and TRBJ2-1, is DVKVTQSSRYLVKRTGEKVFLECVQDMDHENMFWYRQDPGLGLRLIYFSYDVKMKEKGDIPEGYSVSREKKERFSLILESASTNQTSMYLCASSSTWPGNEQFFGPGTRLTVL.

V is TRBV5-1 and J is TRBJ1-2, with a weak D call TRBD1 (6 bases). V dropped 4 bases and J dropped 5 bases, with 15 bases sitting between them. The CDR3 is made up of 14 amino acids. CDR1 is SGHRS, CDR2 YFSETQ, per germline. The CDR3 here is CASSPGGGAYGYTF. The CDR3 DNA reads as TGCGCCAGCAGCCCTGGAGGGGGGGCGTATGGCTACACCTTC.

V and J are TRBV7-9 and TRBJ2-7; D is unresolved. The ends were cut back, 1 base at V and 3 bases at J, with 10 bases in the middle. The CDR3 is 14 residues long. CDR1 and CDR2 from the germline V gene are SEHNR and FQNEAQ (reference sequence). CDR3: CASSLGQVNYEQYF. For the CDR3, the DNA is TGTGCCAGCAGCTTAGGTCAGGTGAACTACGAGCAGTACTTC.

The chain has TRBV5-1 and TRBJ1-1, with unresolved D. The CDR3 totals 14 residues. Trimming cost V 0 bases and J 5 bases, with 11 bases left between them. CDR1 is SGHRS and CDR2 is YFSETQ in the germline V gene. The chain's CDR3 is CASSLEVAGTEAFF. The CDR3 nucleotides read TGCGCCAGCAGCTTGGAGGTGGCAGGAACTGAAGCTTTCTTT.

The chain joins TRBV5-1 to TRBJ2-7; D is possibly TRBD1 (6 bases). Per germline, CDR1 SGHRS and CDR2 YFSETQ. The ends were cut back, 7 bases at V and 4 bases at J, with 18 bases in the middle. This CDR3 has 14 amino acids. CDR3 nucleotides: TGCGCCAGCGCCGGGACATCGGGTTCGTACGAGCAGTACTTC. Translated, it gives CASAGTSGSYEQYF.

The V call is TRBV4-3, the J call TRBJ2-1; no definite D call. CDR1 LGHNA and CDR2 YSLEER come from the germline V gene. The length of the CDR3 is 13 residues. The V end was cut by 4 bases, the J end by 12 bases, with 16 bases between. The CDR3 region has the DNA TGCGCCAGCAGCCGATCAAGAGAAGCAGGGCAGTTCTTC. It yields the protein CASSRSREAGQFF.

The chain joins TRBV2 to TRBJ2-2; no clear D. The CDR3 has 13 amino acids. CDR1 SNHLY and CDR2 FYNNEI come from the germline V gene. V was pared by 1 base and J by 7 bases, with 7 bases between. CDR3 protein: CASSEDGIGELFF. The CDR3 DNA follows: TGTGCCAGCAGTGAAGACGGTATCGGGGAGCTGTTTTTT.

The chain recombines TRBV5-4 with TRBJ1-3; tentatively, D is TRBD1 (6 bases). This CDR3 is 16 amino acids long. Germline V gene lookup returns CDR1 SGHNT and CDR2 YYREEE (reference sequence). Trimming left V 4 bases short and J 4 bases short, with 18 bases between. The CDR3, as DNA: TGTGCCAGCAGCCCCCGAGGGGGGGCAGAAGGAAACACCATATATTTT. Amino acid sequence: CASSPRGGAEGNTIYF.